A selection of T cell receptor beta chains follows, all from one sample in a study of long-term antiretroviral therapy in people with HIV. Sequenced by immunoSEQ multiplex PCR; TCRdb stores in-frame clones only, minus some. The sample consists of approximately 11,000 clones, under 85% of them appearing once. Sequencing used unsorted PBMCs, obtained at the start of antiretroviral therapy, before treatment. The receptor set was obtained from a man under 40 with HIV. Each CDR3 is given with its conserved first and last residue. Each record gives: clone size, D gene, V gene, J gene, CDR3 DNA, CDR3 protein. The D gene is left open where the match is weak. The size entry is marked missing in some rows and otherwise reads once, few, many or a size class.

size: -; D: TRBD1; V: TRBV5-1; J: TRBJ1-1; DNA: TGCGCCAGCAGCTTAACAGGGGGGAGGACTGAAGCTTTCTTT; CDR3: CASSLTGGRTEAFF
size: -; D: -; V: TRBV4-3; J: TRBJ1-2; DNA: TGCGCCAGCAGCCAAGGCTCCATGAGGGGCTATGGCTACACCTTC; CDR3: CASSQGSMRGYGYTF
size: -; D: -; V: TRBV18; J: TRBJ1-2; DNA: TGTGCCAGCTCACCAGGTATAGGAATCGGCTCTAACTATGGCTACACCTTC; CDR3: CASSPGIGIGSNYGYTF
size: -; D: -; V: TRBV6-6; J: TRBJ2-1; DNA: TGTGCCAGCAGTCCCACCGGGGGGCTGGATGAGCAGTTCTTC; CDR3: CASSPTGGLDEQFF
size: -; D: TRBD2; V: TRBV27; J: TRBJ2-1; DNA: TGTGCCAGCAGTCCAGGGACTACCAAAAATGAGCAGTTCTTC; CDR3: CASSPGTTKNEQFF
size: -; D: TRBD2; V: TRBV5-4; J: TRBJ2-3; DNA: TGTGCCAGCAGCTTTCCCAGCGGGGATCGCACAGATACGCAGTATTTT; CDR3: CASSFPSGDRTDTQYF
size: -; D: -; V: TRBV21-1; J: TRBJ1-5; DNA: TGTGCCAGCAGCAAATCCCGAGCAATCAGCCCCCAGCATTTT; CDR3: CASSKSRAISPQHF
size: -; D: -; V: TRBV6-4; J: TRBJ2-2; DNA: TGTGCCAGCAGCGCAGAAAACACCGGAACCGGGGAGCTGTTTTTT; CDR3: CASSAENTGTGELFF
size: -; D: -; V: TRBV7-2; J: TRBJ2-7; DNA: TGTGCCAGCAGCCCGCCCCTGGGCGGAGGTTCCTACGAGCAGTACTTC; CDR3: CASSPPLGGGSYEQYF
size: -; D: -; V: TRBV9; J: TRBJ1-1; DNA: TGTGCCAGCAGCGTATCCGGGGGCGTAGGCACTGAAGCTTTCTTT; CDR3: CASSVSGGVGTEAFF
size: -; D: -; V: TRBV19; J: TRBJ2-1; DNA: TGTGCCAGTAGTACCGAGGACTATGAGCAGTTCTTC; CDR3: CASSTEDYEQFF
size: -; D: -; V: TRBV19; J: TRBJ2-2; DNA: TGTGCCAGTATGTTCACCAAAAACACCGGGGAGCTGTTTTTT; CDR3: CASMFTKNTGELFF
size: few; D: -; V: TRBV9; J: TRBJ2-3; DNA: TGTGCCAGCAGCGTAGCCGATACGCAGTATTTT; CDR3: CASSVADTQYF
size: -; D: -; V: TRBV6-6; J: TRBJ1-2; DNA: TGTGCCAGCACTGACAGCTATGGCTACACCTTC; CDR3: CASTDSYGYTF
size: -; D: TRBD2; V: TRBV6-4; J: TRBJ2-3; DNA: TGTGCCAGCAGTAGCGGGAACACAGATACGCAGTATTTT; CDR3: CASSSGNTDTQYF
size: -; D: -; V: TRBV5-1; J: TRBJ2-5; DNA: TGCGCCAGCAGCCAGGACAGTTTTCGAGAGACCCAGTACTTC; CDR3: CASSQDSFRETQYF
size: -; D: -; V: TRBV6-4; J: TRBJ1-1; DNA: TGTGCCAGCAGTAGGACTGCCGGATTGAACACTGAAGCTTTCTTT; CDR3: CASSRTAGLNTEAFF
size: -; D: TRBD1; V: TRBV7-8; J: TRBJ1-1; DNA: TGTGCCAGCAGCTCTTCAGGGGGAGTCACTGAAGCTTTCTTT; CDR3: CASSSSGGVTEAFF
size: -; D: -; V: TRBV15; J: TRBJ2-3; DNA: TGTGCCACCAGCAGACGGGTGGATACGCAGTATTTT; CDR3: CATSRRVDTQYF